These T cell receptor beta chains were read from a single sample in a study of shared T cell receptors in the human thymus. TCRdb keeps only in-frame clones here, not all; method: immunoSEQ multiplex PCR. The data hold 550,000 to 800,000 clones, with approximately 85% observed a single time. The sample also formed part of further work on human thymus T cells.

The source material was thymocytes. All receptors come from a girl in the first two years of life with a congenital heart defect. Both conserved end residues are part of each CDR3. Fields, in order: CDR3 protein, CDR3 DNA, V gene, clone size, J gene, D gene. The D gene is left open where the match is weak. Clone size, where shown, is once, few, many, or a class for clones that have expanded.

CDR3: CASSPRSEQYF
DNA: TGTGCCAGCAGCCCGCGCTCCGAGCAGTACTTC
V: TRBV6-1
size: few
J: TRBJ2-7
D: -

CDR3: CASSAGASSYNEQFF
DNA: TGTGCCAGCAGTGCGGGGGCGAGCTCCTACAATGAGCAGTTCTTC
V: TRBV6-5
size: few
J: TRBJ2-1
D: -

CDR3: CASSSTIRPRFF
DNA: TGTGCCAGCAGCTCCACTATCCGCCCCCGGTTCTTC
V: TRBV7-2
size: -
J: TRBJ2-1
D: -

CDR3: CASSLRQGEGTDTQYF
DNA: TGCGCCAGCAGCTTACGACAGGGGGAGGGCACAGATACGCAGTATTTT
V: TRBV4-1
size: -
J: TRBJ2-3
D: TRBD1

CDR3: CASGFRTGGTYEQYF
DNA: TGTGCCAGCGGGTTCCGGACAGGTGGCACCTACGAGCAGTACTTC
V: TRBV28
size: -
J: TRBJ2-7
D: TRBD1

CDR3: CASTALPARQVVETQYF
DNA: TGTGCCAGCACCGCTCTTCCAGCGAGACAGGTCGTAGAGACCCAGTACTTC
V: TRBV28
size: once
J: TRBJ2-5
D: -

CDR3: CASSYSQSRSRTEAFF
DNA: TGTGCCAGCAGTTACTCGCAGTCCCGGTCGAGGACTGAAGCTTTCTTT
V: TRBV6-6
size: -
J: TRBJ1-1
D: -

CDR3: CASSPKRGGCEQYF
DNA: TGTGCCAGCAGTCCGAAACGGGGGGGATGCGAGCAGTACTTC
V: TRBV7-2
size: -
J: TRBJ2-7
D: TRBD2

CDR3: CASSLGSGGIQETQYF
DNA: TGCGCCAGCAGCTTGGGTAGCGGGGGGATCCAAGAGACCCAGTACTTC
V: TRBV5-1
size: -
J: TRBJ2-5
D: TRBD2

CDR3: CASSWGGRDNSPLHF
DNA: TGTGCCAGCAGTTGGGGGGGGAGGGATAATTCACCCCTCCACTTT
V: TRBV6-1
size: once
J: TRBJ1-6
D: -

CDR3: CASRAHHGNTGNTIYF
DNA: TGTGCCAGTCGAGCCCATCACGGTAATACTGGAAACACCATATATTTT
V: TRBV19
size: -
J: TRBJ1-3
D: -

CDR3: CASRRQFRDSGSSGNTIYF
DNA: TGTGCCAGCCGAAGACAGTTCCGGGACAGTGGATCCTCTGGAAACACCATATATTTT
V: TRBV27
size: -
J: TRBJ1-3
D: TRBD1

CDR3: CATSSGQTDRGLFNEQFF
DNA: TGTGCCACCAGCAGTGGTCAAACAGACAGGGGGCTCTTCAATGAGCAGTTCTTC
V: TRBV15
size: -
J: TRBJ2-1
D: TRBD1

CDR3: CASSLGPGIYRQPQHF
DNA: TGTGCCAGCAGCTTAGGCCCGGGGATATATCGTCAGCCCCAGCATTTT
V: TRBV7-2
size: -
J: TRBJ1-5
D: -

CDR3: CASSVDPAGARTDTQYF
DNA: TGTGCCAGCAGCGTAGATCCAGCGGGAGCCCGCACAGATACGCAGTATTTT
V: TRBV9
size: -
J: TRBJ2-3
D: TRBD2

CDR3: CATSRDEAGSYGYTF
DNA: TGTGCCACCAGCAGAGATGAGGCAGGGTCCTATGGCTACACCTTC
V: TRBV15
size: -
J: TRBJ1-2
D: -

CDR3: CASGLETGPQTPQETQYF
DNA: TGTGCTAGTGGTTTGGAGACAGGGCCTCAGACTCCACAAGAGACCCAGTACTTC
V: TRBV12-5
size: -
J: TRBJ2-5
D: TRBD1

CDR3: CASSQDRTGTDYNEQFF
DNA: TGCGCCAGCAGCCAAGATCGGACAGGGACAGACTACAATGAGCAGTTCTTC
V: TRBV4-1
size: -
J: TRBJ2-1
D: TRBD1

CDR3: CATSRDPAKCLGLPRWDCNQPQHF
DNA: TGTGCCACCAGCAGAGATCCGGCCAAATGTTTGGGGCTCCCGAGATGGGATTGCAATCAGCCCCAGCATTTT
V: TRBV15
size: -
J: TRBJ1-5
D: -

CDR3: CASSLTPAGTGTTNYGYTF
DNA: TGCGCCAGCAGCTTGACCCCCGCCGGGACAGGGACTACTAACTATGGCTACACCTTC
V: TRBV4-1
size: -
J: TRBJ1-2
D: TRBD1

CDR3: CSAASTDTQYF
DNA: TGCAGTGCGGCTAGCACAGATACGCAGTATTTT
V: TRBV20-1
size: -
J: TRBJ2-3
D: -

CDR3: CASSHNPPSGYTF
DNA: TGCGCCAGCAGCCATAATCCTCCGTCGGGCTACACCTTC
V: TRBV4-1
size: -
J: TRBJ1-2
D: -

CDR3: CASSLDRGRTHNQPQHF
DNA: TGTGCCAGCAGTCTCGACAGGGGAAGAACCCACAATCAGCCCCAGCATTTT
V: TRBV28
size: -
J: TRBJ1-5
D: TRBD1

CDR3: CASSEGGDYTEAFF
DNA: TGTGCCAGCAGTGAAGGGGGGGATTACACTGAAGCTTTCTTT
V: TRBV6-1
size: -
J: TRBJ1-1
D: -

CDR3: CASSFRDLGSPLHF
DNA: TGTGCCAGCAGTTTCAGGGACTTAGGTTCACCCCTCCACTTT
V: TRBV28
size: -
J: TRBJ1-6
D: -

CDR3: CASSHHLGGRQIRVQPQHF
DNA: TGCGCCAGCAGCCATCACCTAGGGGGAAGGCAAATCCGGGTTCAGCCCCAGCATTTT
V: TRBV4-1
size: -
J: TRBJ1-5
D: -

CDR3: CASSQDPSLAGGQYEQFF
DNA: TGCGCCAGCAGCCAAGACCCCTCTTTAGCGGGGGGGCAGTATGAGCAGTTCTTC
V: TRBV4-1
size: few
J: TRBJ2-1
D: TRBD2

CDR3: CASSVEERGEYEQYF
DNA: TGTGCCAGCAGCGTAGAGGAGCGGGGGGAATACGAGCAGTACTTC
V: TRBV9
size: -
J: TRBJ2-7
D: TRBD2

CDR3: CASSQVGERNTEAFF
DNA: TGTGCCAGCAGCCAAGTCGGGGAGCGGAACACTGAAGCTTTCTTT
V: TRBV14
size: -
J: TRBJ1-1
D: -

CDR3: CASSSGRVSTGELFF
DNA: TGCGCCAGCAGCTCCGGCAGGGTGAGCACCGGGGAGCTGTTTTTT
V: TRBV5-1
size: -
J: TRBJ2-2
D: -

CDR3: CASSPPGGEPVQPQHF
DNA: TGTGCCAGCAGCCCCCCCGGGGGGGAACCCGTGCAGCCCCAGCATTTT
V: TRBV6-6
size: -
J: TRBJ1-5
D: -

CDR3: CASSEVGGGYTF
DNA: TGTGCCAGCAGCGAGGTTGGTGGTGGCTACACCTTC
V: TRBV6-1
size: -
J: TRBJ1-2
D: -

CDR3: CASSGGTGDIYEQYF
DNA: TGTGCCAGCAGCGGGGGGACAGGGGACATCTACGAGCAGTACTTC
V: TRBV5-6
size: -
J: TRBJ2-7
D: TRBD1

CDR3: CASSYTGGAETQYF
DNA: TGTGCCAGCAGCTATACAGGGGGCGCGGAGACCCAGTACTTC
V: TRBV7-6
size: -
J: TRBJ2-5
D: TRBD1

CDR3: CASSETGTDSSYEQYF
DNA: TGTGCCAGTAGTGAGACCGGGACAGACTCCTCCTACGAGCAGTACTTC
V: TRBV19
size: -
J: TRBJ2-7
D: TRBD1

CDR3: CASSQVGGQWAPYEQYF
DNA: TGCGCCAGCAGCCAAGTTGGGGGACAGTGGGCTCCCTACGAGCAGTACTTC
V: TRBV4-1
size: -
J: TRBJ2-7
D: TRBD1

CDR3: CASRGTGDQPQHF
DNA: TGTGCCAGTAGAGGGACAGGTGATCAGCCCCAGCATTTT
V: TRBV19
size: -
J: TRBJ1-5
D: TRBD1

CDR3: CASSATGVQGTQYF
DNA: TGTGCCAGCAGCGCCACAGGGGTTCAAGGTACGCAGTATTTT
V: TRBV9
size: -
J: TRBJ2-3
D: TRBD1

CDR3: CASSTGENQPQHF
DNA: TGCGCCAGCAGTACAGGAGAGAATCAGCCCCAGCATTTT
V: TRBV10-1
size: -
J: TRBJ1-5
D: -

CDR3: CASRRRPGVRRGTDTGELFF
DNA: TGTGCCAGCAGGCGAAGACCCGGCGTTCGGCGCGGGACAGACACCGGGGAGCTGTTTTTT
V: TRBV27
size: -
J: TRBJ2-2
D: -

CDR3: CASSPTPGWGYTF
DNA: TGTGCCAGCAGCCCCACCCCAGGGTGGGGCTACACCTTC
V: TRBV4-2
size: -
J: TRBJ1-2
D: -

CDR3: CPPEGINEKLFF
DNA: TGTCCCCCGGAGGGGATTAATGAAAAACTGTTTTTT
V: TRBV6-1
size: -
J: TRBJ1-4
D: -

CDR3: CASSLGAGTGSEAFF
DNA: TGTGCCAGCAGCCTCGGGGCCGGGACAGGGTCCGAAGCTTTCTTT
V: TRBV11-3
size: -
J: TRBJ1-1
D: TRBD1

CDR3: CASSLGGPGNTIYF
DNA: TGTGCCAGCAGCTTAGGGGGGCCTGGAAACACCATATATTTT
V: TRBV13
size: -
J: TRBJ1-3
D: -

CDR3: CASSTKTGIGADTQYF
DNA: TGTGCCAGCAGCACAAAAACAGGGATTGGGGCAGATACGCAGTATTTT
V: TRBV7-2
size: few
J: TRBJ2-3
D: -

CDR3: CASSPAGQGTAHHPPEAFF
DNA: TGTGCCAGCAGCCCCGCCGGGCAGGGGACAGCCCACCACCCCCCTGAAGCTTTCTTT
V: TRBV7-3
size: -
J: TRBJ1-1
D: TRBD1

CDR3: CAKGNGTWYYEQYF
DNA: TGCGCCAAGGGAAACGGGACATGGTACTACGAGCAGTACTTC
V: TRBV4-1
size: -
J: TRBJ2-7
D: -

CDR3: CASSLEGTNGYSEAFF
DNA: TGTGCCAGCAGCTTAGAAGGGACAAACGGATACTCTGAAGCTTTCTTT
V: TRBV7-2
size: -
J: TRBJ1-1
D: -

CDR3: CASSLVSSGGDNEQFF
DNA: TGCGCCAGCAGCTTGGTGTCTAGCGGCGGCGACAATGAGCAGTTCTTC
V: TRBV5-1
size: -
J: TRBJ2-1
D: TRBD2

CDR3: CASSVRNSYEQYF
DNA: TGTGCCAGTAGTGTCAGAAACTCCTACGAGCAGTACTTC
V: TRBV19
size: -
J: TRBJ2-7
D: -

CDR3: CATRSKGARTEAFF
DNA: TGTGCCACCAGGAGTAAGGGGGCGCGAACTGAAGCTTTCTTT
V: TRBV27
size: -
J: TRBJ1-1
D: TRBD1

CDR3: CASSTPTRPYEQYF
DNA: TGTGCCAGCAGTACCCCGACTAGGCCCTACGAGCAGTACTTC
V: TRBV27
size: -
J: TRBJ2-7
D: -

CDR3: CASSRTGHGYTF
DNA: TGTGCCAGTAGTAGGACAGGGCATGGCTACACCTTC
V: TRBV19
size: -
J: TRBJ1-2
D: TRBD1

CDR3: CASSLAQGGGYTF
DNA: TGTGCCAGCAGCTTAGCACAGGGGGGTGGCTACACCTTC
V: TRBV7-9
size: -
J: TRBJ1-2
D: TRBD1

CDR3: CASSSGPGGCNQPQHF
DNA: TGTGCCAGCAGTTCGGGACCAGGGGGCTGTAATCAGCCCCAGCATTTT
V: TRBV27
size: -
J: TRBJ1-5
D: TRBD1